These 17 T cell receptor beta chains came from one sample sequenced in a study of vaccination effects on CD4 cells after COVID-19. No antigens are known for them. Clones were read by immunoSEQ multiplex PCR, and TCRdb kept only the in-frame ones, dropping some. The sample shows roughly 24,000 clones, roughly 76% of them seen only once. Antigen-specific CD4+ T cells were first expanded with viral peptide pools by the ViraFEST assay and only then sequenced. The authors isolated CD4+ T cells after less than eleven days of culture. Vaccine recipients lacked prior SARS-CoV-2 infection and had negative nucleocapsid antibodies. The sample in question was CD4+ T cells from PBMCs cultured with SARS-CoV-2 spike peptides, obtained before COVID-19 vaccination. These receptors were collected from a human donor who received a COVID-19 vaccine.

V usage is TRBV18 and J usage is TRBJ1-1; TRBD1 might be the D (6 bases). The V and J ends lost 6 bases and 1 base respectively, with 9 bases between them. The CDR3 spans 13 residues. Germline V gives CDR1 KGHSH, CDR2 LQKENI. CDR3 bases: TGTGCCAGCTCCCCGGGACAGAACACTGAAGCTTTCTTT. Its protein is CASSPGQNTEAFF.

This chain joins TRBV6-5 and TRBJ1-2; TRBD1 matches at 7 bases. Unmatched junction bases numbered 11, after V lost 6 bases and J lost 4 bases. The germline gives CDR1 MNHEY, CDR2 SVGAGI. This CDR3 comprises 15 residues. In DNA, the CDR3 is TGTGCCAGCAGGGACAGACAGGGACATTTCTATGGCTACACCTTC. Translated: CASRDRQGHFYGYTF.

The V gene is TRBV10-3, the J gene TRBJ2-7; D is unclear. This CDR3 comprises 13 residues. Germline V gives CDR1 ENHRY, CDR2 SYGVKD. V gave up 2 bases and J gave up 6 bases, with 11 bases separating them. CDR3 bases: TGTGCCATCAGTGAGGGGAATGAACGCGAGCAGTACTTC. It encodes CAISEGNEREQYF.

The chain links TRBV3-1 (or the pseudogene TRBV3-2) to TRBJ2-5; D gene uncertain. CDR3 size: 15 residues. The germline V and J ends were trimmed by 4 bases and 5 bases, with 17 bases remaining between them. Germline CDR1 and CDR2: LGHDT and YNNKEL (reference sequence). In nucleotides, the CDR3 is TGTGCCAGCAGCCCCTCTTTCTCCGGGCGGGAGACCCAGTACTTC. Amino acid sequence: CASSPSFSGRETQYF.

This sequence joins TRBV7-8 and TRBJ1-1, with 8 bases lining up with TRBD1. V trimming: 1 base; J trimming: 0 bases; junction bases outside the gene matches: 4. The CDR3 is 16 residues long. Germline CDR1 and CDR2: SGHVS and FQNEAQ. As DNA, the CDR3 is TGTGCCAGCAGCTTAGGGACAGGGTCCCTGAACACTGAAGCTTTCTTT. It specifies CASSLGTGSLNTEAFF.

The J gene is TRBJ1-1, the V gene TRBV5-1; possibly TRBD1 for D (5 bases). V gave up 5 bases and J gave up 1 base, with 9 bases separating them. The V gene's germline CDR1 is SGHRS and CDR2 YFSETQ. This CDR3 is built from 13 residues. The CDR3 coding sequence is TGCGCCAGCAGAACCGGACAGAACACTGAAGCTTTCTTT. Protein product: CASRTGQNTEAFF.

The V call is TRBV10-3, the J call TRBJ1-1; D perhaps matches TRBD1 (6 bases). The CDR3 loop spans 14 amino acids. Per germline, CDR1 ENHRY and CDR2 SYGVKD. Trimming removed 4 bases from V and 0 bases from J, with 9 bases in between. In DNA, the CDR3 is TGTGCCATCAGTGGAAGGGGGATGAACACTGAAGCTTTCTTT. Translating it yields CAISGRGMNTEAFF.

The rearrangement links TRBV5-5 to TRBJ2-3; 7 nucleotides align to TRBD1. CDR3 length: 15 amino acids. Germline V gives CDR1 SGHKS, CDR2 YYEKEE (reference sequence). Trimming removed 0 bases from V and 0 bases from J; junction bases left unmatched: 1. In DNA, the CDR3 is TGTGCCAGCAGCTTGGCGGACAGGAGCACAGATACGCAGTATTTT. Encoded protein: CASSLADRSTDTQYF.

The chain uses TRBV11-3 and TRBJ2-7; D possibly corresponds to TRBD1 (5 bases). The CDR3 length is 13 residues. Germline V gene data show CDR1 as SGHNT and CDR2 as YENEEA. Trimming removed 1 base from V and 3 bases from J, with 7 bases in between. The CDR3 loop is CASSLARDYEQYF. DNA of the CDR3: TGTGCCAGCAGCTTAGCCAGGGACTACGAGCAGTACTTC.

V is TRBV3-1 (or the pseudogene TRBV3-2) and J is TRBJ2-7; 13 positions agree with TRBD2. CDR3 length: 16 amino acids. The germline gives CDR1 LGHDT, CDR2 YNNKEL (reference sequence). V shed 5 bases, J shed 5 bases, and the junction held 9 bases outside the gene matches. DNA for the CDR3: TGTGCCAGCAGCAAACCGGGACTAGCGGGATTGCACGAGCAGTACTTC. Protein sequence: CASSKPGLAGLHEQYF.

Comment on this clone: The junction shows a germline mismatch at one end, possibly a read error. The V call is TRBV7-2, the J call TRBJ2-7; 9 bases line up with TRBD1. The CDR3 extends over 16 amino acids. Germline V CDR1 and CDR2: SGHTA, FQGNSA. The CDR3 region has the DNA TGTGCCAGCCGCTTGTGGGGGGGGACAGGGACGTACGAGCAGTACTTC. Translating gives CASRLWGGTGTYEQYF.

V is TRBV27 and J is TRBJ2-5, with a weak D call TRBD1 (6 bases). Trimming stripped 3 bases from V and 2 bases from J, with 22 bases between. The CDR3 sequence is 18 residues long. From germline, CDR1 is MNHEY and CDR2 SMNVEV (reference sequence). CDR3 amino acids: CASSFRFTLRDRQETQYF. CDR3 DNA: TGTGCCAGCAGTTTTAGATTCACACTGAGAGACAGGCAAGAGACCCAGTACTTC.

A single count supports this clone. The chain couples TRBV10-3 to TRBJ2-7; D not certain. Germline lookup yields CDR1 ENHRY and CDR2 SYGVKD. The CDR3 is made up of 12 amino acids. Trimming took 3 bases from V and 3 from J, leaving 6 bases between them. Here the CDR3 DNA reads TGTGCCATCAGTGACTCAGACTACGAGCAGTACTTC. It yields the protein CAISDSDYEQYF.

V and J are TRBV5-1 and TRBJ2-1; no definite D call. The germline CDR1 and CDR2 sequences are SGHRS and YFSETQ. The length of the CDR3 is 16 residues. V was trimmed by 4 bases and J by 8 bases, leaving 22 bases between them. This CDR3 is CASSPPIGQSADEQFF. Here the CDR3 DNA reads TGCGCCAGCAGCCCCCCCATTGGCCAGTCCGCGGATGAGCAGTTCTTC.

Written as DNA, the CDR3 is TGCGCCAGCAGCTTGGAAGACACTGAAGCTTTCTTT. This translates into CASSLEDTEAFF. The chain joins TRBV5-1 to TRBJ1-1; D gene uncertain. V was clipped by 0 bases and J by 3 bases, with 3 bases between them. This CDR3 is 12 amino acids long. Per the germline V gene, CDR1 is SGHRS and CDR2 is YFSETQ.

This rearrangement joins TRBV5-5 to TRBJ2-7, with D hard to call. V lost 2 bases to trimming and J lost 2 bases, with 8 bases between them. Germline loops: CDR1 SGHKS, CDR2 YYEKEE (reference sequence). This CDR3 spans 13 amino acids. The CDR3, as DNA: TGTGCCAGCAGCTTCCTCAGGACCTACGAGCAGTACTTC. Translation: CASSFLRTYEQYF.

The chain couples TRBV20-1 to TRBJ2-1; TRBD2 matches at 11 bases. CDR1 and CDR2 (germline): DFQATT, SNEGSKA (reference sequence). The CDR3 has 14 amino acids. The junction had 3 bases not matched to a gene; V was cut back by 6 bases and J by 2 bases. CDR3 region: CSASSGRAYNEQFF. CDR3 nucleotide sequence: TGCAGTGCGAGTAGCGGGAGGGCCTACAATGAGCAGTTCTTC.